This T cell receptor beta chain comes out of a study of T cell changes during pregnancy in multiple sclerosis (dated by TCRdb to the late 2010s). Study-level background: The study looked at changes in the T cell repertoire across pregnancy in women with multiple sclerosis.

The library was produced with the immunoSEQ multiplex PCR assay. TCRdb limited this immuneACCESS table to in-frame rearrangements with V and J called. A share of clones is missing; checked studies link under half to unresolved V genes, and the rest is unexplained. Across this sample there are some 30,000 clones, with 85% to 90% seen only once. The ten largest clones represent less than 9% of the sample. From the germline V gene (reference sequence), CDR1 is LNHNV and CDR2 is YYDKDF. The cysteine opens and the phenylalanine closes a CDR3 of 15 amino acids. The sequence is cut down to CDR3 DNA, 45 bases in frame from base 1. V loses 5 bases at its end and J loses 0 bases; junction bases beyond the gene matches: 4. Comments on this clone: Its antigen is unknown. No quality values exist for individual bases; no much larger clone is one base distant.

The sequencing used CD8+ T cells from peripheral blood mononuclear cells, collected before pregnancy. The sequence is built from TRBV15 and TRBJ1-5; the central 7 bases match TRBD1. This receptor was identified in a female donor with multiple sclerosis, enrolled in a pregnancy study. This receptor has the CDR3 CATSDGTASNQPQHF. The DNA sequence follows: TGTGCCACCAGCGACGGGACAGCTAGCAATCAGCCCCAGCATTTT.